This TCR beta chain was found in a study of beta chain features in type 1 diabetes (dated by TCRdb to the late 2010s). Study-level background: Mean age, gender distribution, total cell number and subset yield did not differ between patients and healthy donors. A total of approximately 100,000,000 sorted cells were examined across all samples, and the number of cells per subset was strongly correlated with RNA yield. In the study, recently diagnosed type 1 diabetes patients and matched healthy donors were compared on the TCRB repertoires of their sorted circulating CD4+ T cell subsets. Regulatory and stem cell-like memory subsets were isolated from only 8 patients and about eight healthy donors, whereas naive and central memory subsets came from all 30 or so donors. Study-wide conclusions, independent of this receptor: In all four CD4+ subsets, TCRB CDR3 length was moderately but significantly shorter in type 1 diabetes patients. Because the HLA sub-analyses included only small numbers of individuals, any influence of HLA type on TCRB rearrangement was left unresolved. The naive, central memory and regulatory TCRB repertoires appeared to resemble one another more closely among patients than among healthy donors. PCR may preferentially amplify shorter templates, but because patient and control samples were amplified and corrected together, any resulting skew would affect both groups equally. Because cDNA was sequenced instead of genomic DNA, activated cells with high expression could be over-represented, although the groups did not differ in activation or CD3 levels. At VDJ recombination sites, patients with type 1 diabetes made fewer insertions and deleted more nucleotides, a pattern implying thymic rearrangement abnormalities.

The entire amount of isolated RNA was reverse transcribed using the High Capacity cDNA Reverse Transcription Kit, so the sequenced TCRB transcripts were expressed ones. Naive, central memory and regulatory T cell samples underwent deep immunoSEQ sequencing, averaging about 3.57 million total reads per sample. After sorted cells were lysed in RLT buffer, RNA was extracted with DNase-treated RNeasy Micro or Mini kits, with the choice depending on cell number. To prevent cross-contamination, each cell subset was processed individually, whereas patient and healthy donor samples were processed jointly. The immunoSEQ multiplex PCR was used to amplify TCRB sequences from cDNA, generating 87-bp fragments that spanned the CDR3 region. Sequencing of the amplicons was done on the Illumina HiSeq platform. Per the original workflow: Synthetic template baselines were used to correct PCR bias computationally, reads within Hamming distance 2 were collapsed together, and singletons that could not be merged were discarded. Reads were aligned against IMGT so that V, D and J genes, CDR3 length and insertions or deletions at six rearrangement sites could be assigned. Clonotype counts were normalized to sorted cell number within each subset before computing true diversity and Gini coefficients with the tcR R package. Repertoire sharing was quantified using the overlap coefficient calculated on TCRB nucleotide sequences. This is the immuneACCESS table as TCRdb keeps it, with only in-frame sequences that have V and J called. A part of the clones is gone; compared with another copy, unresolved V genes explain less than half, and the rest is unexplained. Clone size and V and J calls were adopted from that table, with D and trimming inferred from the DNA. The sample table holds about 150,000 clones, of which approximately 8.7% were seen once. The top ten hold 0.7% of the sample.

The CDR3 measures 20 amino acids from cysteine to phenylalanine. The read is trimmed to its CDR3 DNA, 60 bases read in frame from base 1. V is cut back by 2 bases and J by 0 bases, with 13 bases in the junction unmatched. Reading the germline V gene gives CDR1 SNHLY and CDR2 FYNNEI. This clone was observed a few times. Its antigen is unknown. Base qualities are missing; no much larger clone stands one base away. A single peripheral blood draw of approximately 120 mL on average was collected from each donor into heparinised tubes. A BD FACSAria II was used to sort naive, central memory, regulatory and stem cell-like memory CD4+ T cells with a panel that included CD45RO, CCR7, CD25, CD127, CD95 and CD27. A purity above 95% was achieved for all sorted populations. PBMCs were isolated right away by Lymphoprep density gradient centrifugation and were stained directly, without culture. To minimize batch effects, samples were stained and sorted in pairs, one healthy donor with one patient per experiment.

The sequence joins TRBV2 to TRBJ2-4, with 10 bases in between that match TRBD2. Sequencing was done on a sample of central memory CD4+ T cells from blood. The sequence was obtained from a woman under 40 with type 1 diabetes. Read as DNA, the sequence is TGTGCCAGCAGTGAACAGTCCCCTATAGCGGGAGGACCAGCCAAAAACATTCAGTACTTC. This codes for CASSEQSPIAGGPAKNIQYF. Supplemented by the reference TRBV2 and TRBJ2-4 proteins around the CDR3, the complete variable domain is EPEVTQTPSHQVTQMGQEVILRCVPISNHLYFYWYRQILGQKVEFLVSFYNNEISEKSEIFDDQFSVERPDGSNFTLKIRSTKLEDSAMYFCASSEQSPIAGGPAKNIQYFGAGTRLSVL.